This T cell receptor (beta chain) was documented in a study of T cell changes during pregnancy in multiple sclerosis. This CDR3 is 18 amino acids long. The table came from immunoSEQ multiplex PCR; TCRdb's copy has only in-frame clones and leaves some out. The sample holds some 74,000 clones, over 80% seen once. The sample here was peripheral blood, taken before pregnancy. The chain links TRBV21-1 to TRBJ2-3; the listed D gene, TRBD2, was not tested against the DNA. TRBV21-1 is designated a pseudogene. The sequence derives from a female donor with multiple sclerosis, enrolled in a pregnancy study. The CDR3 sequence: CASSYTPLAELSTDTQYF. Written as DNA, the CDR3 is TGTGCCAGCAGCTACACCCCCCTAGCGGAGCTTAGCACAGATACGCAGTATTTT.